Presented here are 14 T cell receptor beta chains from one specimen sequenced in a study of blood T cell repertoires in COVID-19. Measured with immunoSEQ multiplex PCR; TCRdb has only the in-frame clones, and not every one. The sample carries roughly 56,000 clones, roughly 90% recorded once. The sequenced material came from peripheral blood. The receptor set was obtained from a man in his sixties with active COVID-19.

The chain joins TRBV19 to TRBJ2-1, with D possibly matching TRBD2 (6 bases). With 3 bases removed from V and 3 bases from J, the gap between germline ends came to 15 bases. Per germline, CDR1 LNHDA and CDR2 SQIVND (reference sequence). This CDR3 comprises 16 residues. The DNA of the CDR3 is TGTGCCAGTAGTATCGAGCGGGTCTCACGCTACAATGAGCAGTTCTTC. Residues: CASSIERVSRYNEQFF.

The rearrangement uses TRBV9 and TRBJ2-1; 14 bases agree with TRBD2. Germline values: CDR1 SGDLS, CDR2 YYNGEE. The CDR3 spans 18 residues. Trimming took 4 bases from V and 5 from J; bases not matched to a gene: 11. The CDR3 is CASSPKAGGLAGDNEQFF. The CDR3, as DNA: TGTGCCAGCAGCCCTAAGGCGGGGGGACTAGCGGGAGACAATGAGCAGTTCTTC.

The sample holds one count of this clone. The chain couples TRBV4-3 to TRBJ1-5, with D maybe TRBD1 (6 bases). Germline CDR1 and CDR2: LGHNA and YSLEER. The CDR3 sequence is 15 residues long. The germline V and J ends were trimmed by 0 bases and 6 bases, with 12 bases remaining between them. In DNA form, the CDR3 reads TGCGCCAGCAGCCAAGAGGGGGGGCGCGGTCAGCCCCAGCATTTT. The encoded protein is CASSQEGGRGQPQHF.

The chain carries TRBV30 and TRBJ1-5, with D perhaps matching TRBD1 (5 bases). V lost 1 base and J lost 4, with 20 bases in between. Germline CDR1 GTSNPN, CDR2 SVGIG (reference sequence). The CDR3 runs to 17 residues. CDR3 sequence (DNA): TGTGCCTGGAGTGGGGGCAGTGGACGACAGACAAATCAGCCCCAGCATTTT. Residues: CAWSGGSGRQTNQPQHF.

J is TRBJ2-1 and V is TRBV10-1; 8 bases agree with TRBD2. V lost 6 bases to trimming and J lost 3 bases; unmatched junction nucleotides: 7. CDR3 length equals 15 residues. Germline CDR1 and CDR2: WNHNN and SYGVQD (reference sequence). As DNA, the CDR3 is TGCGCCAGCAGCGGGAGCGGGGGCTACTACAATGAGCAGTTCTTC. It encodes CASSGSGGYYNEQFF.

This clone was recorded a few times. CDR3: CASGAGGPDTQYF. In nucleotides, the CDR3 is TGCGCCAGCGGCGCGGGAGGGCCGGATACGCAGTATTTT. The chain couples TRBV5-1 to TRBJ2-3; 9 bases line up with TRBD2. The CDR3 runs to 13 residues. Germline V lookup: CDR1 SGHRS, CDR2 YFSETQ. J lost 6 bases, V lost 7 bases, and 6 bases had no gene match. The whole variable domain, filled in from reference TRBV5-1 and TRBJ2-3, reads KAGVTQTPRYLIKTRGQQVTLSCSPISGHRSVSWYQQTPGQGLQFLFEYFSETQRNKGNFPGRFSGRQFSNSRSEMNVSTLELGDSALYLCASGAGGPDTQYFGPGTRLTVL.

The chain uses TRBV4-2 and TRBJ2-1; 9 nucleotides align to TRBD1. The length of the CDR3 is 16 residues. Germline V gene data show CDR1 as LGHNA and CDR2 as YNFKEQ. The V segment lost 2 bases and the J segment 8 bases; nucleotides outside the gene matches: 10. Here the CDR3 DNA reads TGTGCCAGCAGCCAACCAGACAGGGGGTCGTTAGATGAGCAGTTCTTC. This sequence encodes CASSQPDRGSLDEQFF.

The rearrangement links TRBV7-3 to TRBJ2-2; perhaps TRBD1 as D (5 bases). V lost 8 bases to trimming and J lost 6 bases, with 10 bases between them. CDR3 length: 12 residues. Germline-derived CDR1 and CDR2 are SGHTA and FQGTGA. The CDR3 bases are TGTGCCAGCGGGGTAGGGGCCGGGGAGCTGTTTTTT. Translating it yields CASGVGAGELFF.

This chain uses TRBV5-1 with TRBJ1-1; TRBD1 agrees at 9 bases. V lost 4 bases and J lost 5; bases outside the gene matches: 3. The V gene's germline CDR1 is SGHRS and CDR2 YFSETQ. This CDR3 comprises 13 residues. CDR3 sequence: CASSTGQGTEAFF. CDR3 coding DNA: TGCGCCAGCAGCACAGGACAGGGGACTGAAGCTTTCTTT.

This chain links TRBV5-1 with TRBJ2-5, with 11 nucleotides matching TRBD2. V dropped 3 bases and J dropped 5; count of bases not matched to a gene: 3. This CDR3 contains 14 residues. CDR1 SGHRS and CDR2 YFSETQ come from the germline V gene. The CDR3 loop is CASSWGTSGETQYF. The CDR3 coding sequence is TGCGCCAGCAGCTGGGGGACTAGCGGTGAGACCCAGTACTTC. Drawing the rest from reference TRBV5-1 and TRBJ2-5, the complete variable domain is KAGVTQTPRYLIKTRGQQVTLSCSPISGHRSVSWYQQTPGQGLQFLFEYFSETQRNKGNFPGRFSGRQFSNSRSEMNVSTLELGDSALYLCASSWGTSGETQYFGPGTRLLVL.

This chain connects TRBV28 to TRBJ2-5; D possibly corresponds to TRBD1 (8 bases). Trimming removed 4 bases from V and 4 bases from J, with 13 bases in between. Germline-derived CDR1 and CDR2 are MDHEN and SYDVKM. This CDR3 has 14 amino acids. In nucleotides, the CDR3 is TGTGCCAGCAGTTCGACAGGGGAGGGAGAGACCCAGTACTTC. It codes for CASSSTGEGETQYF.

The CDR3 is CASSPLGEGTTYGYTF. The CDR3 coding sequence is TGCGCCAGCAGTCCTCTAGGGGAGGGCACTACCTATGGCTACACCTTC. V gene TRBV4-1 combines with J gene TRBJ1-2; a weak D match, TRBD1 (5 bases). V dropped 6 bases and J dropped 4 bases, with 21 bases sitting between them. The CDR3 sequence is 16 residues long. CDR1 is MGHRA and CDR2 is YSYEKL in the germline V gene.

This clone was recorded once. The chain employs TRBV5-1 and TRBJ2-3; TRBD2 matches at 10 bases. This CDR3 spans 14 amino acids. V was clipped by 2 bases and J by 6 bases; unmatched bases: 3. Per the germline V gene, CDR1 is SGHRS and CDR2 is YFSETQ. CDR3 sequence reads: CASSLGTSADTQYF. CDR3 coding DNA: TGCGCCAGCAGCTTAGGGACTAGCGCGGATACGCAGTATTTT.

The chain employs TRBV7-2 and TRBJ1-2; the D gene is possibly TRBD1 (6 bases). Trimming pared 1 base from V and 5 bases from J, leaving 14 bases between. Looked up from germline, CDR1 is SGHTA and CDR2 is FQGNSA. The CDR3 sequence is 15 residues long. The CDR3 here is CASSLEIQGKYGYTF. The CDR3, as DNA: TGTGCCAGCAGCTTAGAAATTCAGGGGAAATATGGCTACACCTTC.